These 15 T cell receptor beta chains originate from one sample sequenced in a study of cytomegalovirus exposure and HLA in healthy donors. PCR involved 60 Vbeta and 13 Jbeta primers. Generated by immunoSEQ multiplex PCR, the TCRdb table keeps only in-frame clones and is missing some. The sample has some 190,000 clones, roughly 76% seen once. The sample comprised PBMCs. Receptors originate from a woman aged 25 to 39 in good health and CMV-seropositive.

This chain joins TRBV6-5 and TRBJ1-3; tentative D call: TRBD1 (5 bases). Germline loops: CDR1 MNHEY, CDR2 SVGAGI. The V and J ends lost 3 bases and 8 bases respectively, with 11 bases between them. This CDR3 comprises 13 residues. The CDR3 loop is CASSYSTGDTIYF. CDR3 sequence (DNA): TGTGCCAGCAGTTATTCGACGGGGGACACCATATATTTT.

The CDR3 nucleotides are TGTGCCAGCAGCTTGAGGGACACCGAAAAACTGTTTTTT. Protein: CASSLRDTEKLFF. The chain has TRBV7-8 and TRBJ1-4; a possible D gene is TRBD1 (6 bases). This CDR3 region has 13 residues. The germline V and J ends were trimmed by 3 bases and 8 bases, with 10 bases remaining between them. Germline CDR1 is SGHVS and CDR2 is FQNEAQ.

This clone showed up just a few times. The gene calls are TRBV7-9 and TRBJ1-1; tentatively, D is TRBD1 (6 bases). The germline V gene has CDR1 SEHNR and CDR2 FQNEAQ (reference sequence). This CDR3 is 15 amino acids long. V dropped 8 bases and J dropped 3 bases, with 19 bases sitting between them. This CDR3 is CASRQGRLIYTEAFF. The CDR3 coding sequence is TGTGCCAGCCGGCAGGGGCGTTTAATATACACTGAAGCTTTCTTT. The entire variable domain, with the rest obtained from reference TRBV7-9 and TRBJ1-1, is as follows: DTGVSQNPRHKITKRGQNVTFRCDPISEHNRLYWYRQTLGQGPEFLTYFQNEAQLEKSRLLSDRFSAERPKGSFSTLEIQRTEQGDSAMYLCASRQGRLIYTEAFFGQGTRLTVV.

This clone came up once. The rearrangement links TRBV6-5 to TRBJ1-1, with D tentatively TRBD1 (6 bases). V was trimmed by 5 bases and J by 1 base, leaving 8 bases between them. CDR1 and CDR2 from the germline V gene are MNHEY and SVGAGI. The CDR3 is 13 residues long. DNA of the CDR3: TGTGCCAGCAGTACGGACAGGAACACTGAAGCTTTCTTT. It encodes CASSTDRNTEAFF.

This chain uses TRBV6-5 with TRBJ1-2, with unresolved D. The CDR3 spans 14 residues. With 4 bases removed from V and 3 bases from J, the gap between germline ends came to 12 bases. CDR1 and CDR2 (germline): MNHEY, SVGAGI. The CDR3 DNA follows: TGTGCCAGCAGTTCCGCCACTTCGCACTATGGCTACACCTTC. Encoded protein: CASSSATSHYGYTF.

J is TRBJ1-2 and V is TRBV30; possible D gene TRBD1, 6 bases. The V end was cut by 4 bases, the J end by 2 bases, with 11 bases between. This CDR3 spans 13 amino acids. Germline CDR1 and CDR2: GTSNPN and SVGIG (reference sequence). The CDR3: CAWNKQGNYGYTF. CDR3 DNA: TGTGCCTGGAACAAACAGGGAAACTATGGCTACACCTTC.

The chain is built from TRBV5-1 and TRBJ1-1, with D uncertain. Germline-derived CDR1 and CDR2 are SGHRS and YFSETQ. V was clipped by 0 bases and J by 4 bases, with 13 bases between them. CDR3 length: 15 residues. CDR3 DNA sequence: TGCGCCAGCAGCTTGGCCGGGGTGGCGGGCACTGAAGCTTTCTTT. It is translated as CASSLAGVAGTEAFF.

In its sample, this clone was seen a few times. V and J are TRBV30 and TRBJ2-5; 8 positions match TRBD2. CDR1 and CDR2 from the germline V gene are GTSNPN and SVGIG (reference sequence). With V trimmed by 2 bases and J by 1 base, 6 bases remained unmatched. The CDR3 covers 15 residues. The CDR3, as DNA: TGTGCCTGGAGTATCTCGGGGGGGCCCCAAGAGACCCAGTACTTC. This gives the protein CAWSISGGPQETQYF.

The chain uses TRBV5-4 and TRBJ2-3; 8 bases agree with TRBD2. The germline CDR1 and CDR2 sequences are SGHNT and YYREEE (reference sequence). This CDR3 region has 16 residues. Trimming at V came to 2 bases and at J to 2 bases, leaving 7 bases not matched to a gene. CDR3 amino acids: CASSLGAGGPTDTQYF. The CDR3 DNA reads TGTGCCAGCAGCTTAGGTGCGGGAGGCCCCACAGATACGCAGTATTTT.

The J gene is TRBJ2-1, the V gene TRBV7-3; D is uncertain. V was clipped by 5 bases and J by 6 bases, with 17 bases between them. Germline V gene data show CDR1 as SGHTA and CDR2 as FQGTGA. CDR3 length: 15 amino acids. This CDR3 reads CASSLTQRSTNEQFF. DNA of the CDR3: TGTGCCAGCAGCCTTACCCAGAGGAGTACCAATGAGCAGTTCTTC. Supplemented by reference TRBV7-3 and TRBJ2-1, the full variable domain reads GAGVSQTPSNKVTEKGKYVELRCDPISGHTALYWYRQSLGQGPEFLIYFQGTGAADDSGLPNDRFFAVRPEGSVSTLKIQRTERGDSAVYLCASSLTQRSTNEQFFGPGTRLTVL.

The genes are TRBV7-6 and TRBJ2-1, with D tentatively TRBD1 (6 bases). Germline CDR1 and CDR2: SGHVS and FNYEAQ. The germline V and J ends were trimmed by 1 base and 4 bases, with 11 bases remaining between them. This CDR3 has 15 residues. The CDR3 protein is CASSLETGSYNEQFF. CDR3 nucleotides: TGTGCCAGCAGCTTAGAAACAGGGTCTTACAATGAGCAGTTCTTC.

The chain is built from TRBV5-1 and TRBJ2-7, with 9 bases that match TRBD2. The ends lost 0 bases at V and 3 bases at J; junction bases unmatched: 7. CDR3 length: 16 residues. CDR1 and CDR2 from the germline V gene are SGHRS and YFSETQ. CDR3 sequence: CASSLAAGGNSYEQYF. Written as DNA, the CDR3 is TGCGCCAGCAGCTTGGCAGCGGGAGGAAACAGCTACGAGCAGTACTTC.

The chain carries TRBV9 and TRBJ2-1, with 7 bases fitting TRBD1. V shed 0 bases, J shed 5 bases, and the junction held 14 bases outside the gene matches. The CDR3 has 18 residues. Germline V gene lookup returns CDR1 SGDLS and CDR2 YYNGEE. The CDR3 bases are TGTGCCAGCAGCGTAGACCCTCTGACAGGGTCTTATGACAATGAGCAGTTCTTC. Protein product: CASSVDPLTGSYDNEQFF.

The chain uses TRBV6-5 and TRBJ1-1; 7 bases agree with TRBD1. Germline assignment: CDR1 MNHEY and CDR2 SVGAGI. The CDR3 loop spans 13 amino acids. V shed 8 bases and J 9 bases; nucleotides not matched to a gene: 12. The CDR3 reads CASSDSGGLKAFF. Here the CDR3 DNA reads TGTGCCAGCTCCGATTCAGGGGGGCTAAAAGCTTTCTTT.

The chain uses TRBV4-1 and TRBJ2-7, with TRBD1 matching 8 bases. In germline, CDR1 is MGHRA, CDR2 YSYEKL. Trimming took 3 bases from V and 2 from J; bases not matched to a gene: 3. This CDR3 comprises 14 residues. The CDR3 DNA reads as TGCGCCAGCAGCCAGCCGGGACAGGCCTACGAGCAGTACTTC. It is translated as CASSQPGQAYEQYF.